This T cell receptor (beta chain) is from a study of human T cells and chemical hapten exposure. On the study more broadly: Small pooled library volume differences chiefly drove per-sample TCR yield variation.

This clonotype was counted many times. Germline V lookup: CDR1 GTSNPN, CDR2 SVGIG (reference sequence). There are 13 residues in the CDR3. The V gene lost 0 bases and the J gene lost 1 base, with 4 bases spanning the gap. Time point denoted: patch test 1, 2 weeks after DPC sensitization. Treatment: therapeutic diphenylcyclopropenone sensitization with weekly scalp DPC. TCRdb redid the calling of the RACE reads with MiXCR, one entry per CDR3 protein. This sample has approximately 110,000 distinct CDR3 sequences, with roughly 9.6% found just once. The TCR sequence derives from a woman aged 40 to 50 with alopecia areata. Some clones in this sample may be carry-over from other donors' samples. Sequenced here: whole blood, sampled in connection with sensitization to the hapten diphenylcyclopropenone (DPC). The chain carries TRBV30 and TRBJ1-3, with D unclear. The CDR3 DNA reads as TGTGCCTGGAGTGTTTCTTCTGGAAACACCATATATTTT. Amino acid sequence: CAWSVSSGNTIYF.